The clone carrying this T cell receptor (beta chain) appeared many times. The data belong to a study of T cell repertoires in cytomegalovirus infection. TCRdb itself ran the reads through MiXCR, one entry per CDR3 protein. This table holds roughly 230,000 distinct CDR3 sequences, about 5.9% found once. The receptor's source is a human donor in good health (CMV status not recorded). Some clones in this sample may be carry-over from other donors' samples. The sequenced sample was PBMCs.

CDR3 amino acids: CASSQGVVSGSYNEQFF. As DNA, the CDR3 is TGCGCCAGCAGCCAAGGGGTGGTTAGCGGGTCCTACAATGAGCAGTTCTTC. V is TRBV4-3 and J is TRBJ2-1; 7 bases fit TRBD2. Germline V CDR1 and CDR2: LGHNA, YSLEER. J lost 1 base, V lost 1 base, and 7 bases had no gene match. The CDR3 spans 17 residues.